This T cell receptor (beta chain) was sequenced in a study of T cell clones after liver transplantation. Germline assignment: CDR1 MNHEY and CDR2 SMNVEV (reference sequence). The CDR3 has 19 amino acids. V gave up 3 bases and J gave up 4 bases; unmatched junction bases: 12. The protocol was immunoSEQ multiplex PCR, while the TCRdb copy is restricted to in-frame clones and leaves out a portion. The data hold more than 65,000 clones, with about nine tenths observed a single time. The V gene is TRBV27, the J gene TRBJ2-7; TRBD2 agrees at 16 bases. The input for sequencing was CD4+ T cells from blood, taken before liver transplant. This sequence originates from a human donor who received a liver transplant. Here the CDR3 reads CASSLGARGLAGGRYEQYF. The DNA of the CDR3 is TGTGCCAGCAGTTTGGGGGCCCGGGGACTAGCGGGAGGGAGATACGAGCAGTACTTC.